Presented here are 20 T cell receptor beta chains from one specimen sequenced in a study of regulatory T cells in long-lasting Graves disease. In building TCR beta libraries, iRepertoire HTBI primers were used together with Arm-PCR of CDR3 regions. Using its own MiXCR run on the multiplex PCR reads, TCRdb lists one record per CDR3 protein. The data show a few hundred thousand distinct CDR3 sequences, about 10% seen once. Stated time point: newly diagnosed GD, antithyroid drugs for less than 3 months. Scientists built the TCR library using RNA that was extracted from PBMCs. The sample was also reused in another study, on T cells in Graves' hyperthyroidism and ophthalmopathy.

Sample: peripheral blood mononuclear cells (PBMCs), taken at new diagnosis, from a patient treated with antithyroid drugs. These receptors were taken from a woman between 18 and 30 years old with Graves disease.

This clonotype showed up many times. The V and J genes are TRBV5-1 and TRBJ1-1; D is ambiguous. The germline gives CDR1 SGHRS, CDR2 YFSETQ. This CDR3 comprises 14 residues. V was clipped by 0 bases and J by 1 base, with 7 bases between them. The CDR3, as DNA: TGCGCCAGCAGCTTGGAGCGTGGGAACACTGAAGCTTTCTTT. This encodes CASSLERGNTEAFF.

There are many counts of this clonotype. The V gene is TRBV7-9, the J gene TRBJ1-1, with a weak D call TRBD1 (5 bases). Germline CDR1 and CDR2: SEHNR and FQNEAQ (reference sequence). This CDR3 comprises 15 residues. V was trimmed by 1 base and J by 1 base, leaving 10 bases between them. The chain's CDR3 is CASSLVGGRNTEAFF. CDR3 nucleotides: TGTGCCAGCAGCTTAGTGGGGGGAAGGAACACTGAAGCTTTCTTT.

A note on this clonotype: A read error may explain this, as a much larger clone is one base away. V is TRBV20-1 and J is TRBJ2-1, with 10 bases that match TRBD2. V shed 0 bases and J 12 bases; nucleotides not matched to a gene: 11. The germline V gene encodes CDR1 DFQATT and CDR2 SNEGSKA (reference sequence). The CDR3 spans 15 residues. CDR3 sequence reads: CSARDRPSGGAGQFF. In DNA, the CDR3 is TGCAGTGCTAGAGATAGGCCTAGCGGGGGCGCTGGGCAGTTCTTC.

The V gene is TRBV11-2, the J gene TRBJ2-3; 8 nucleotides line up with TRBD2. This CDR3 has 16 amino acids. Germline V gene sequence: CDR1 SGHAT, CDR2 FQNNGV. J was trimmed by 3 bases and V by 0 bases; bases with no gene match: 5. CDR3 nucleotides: TGTGCCAGCAGCTTAGATCGGGGACTAGGAACAGATACGCAGTATTTT. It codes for CASSLDRGLGTDTQYF.

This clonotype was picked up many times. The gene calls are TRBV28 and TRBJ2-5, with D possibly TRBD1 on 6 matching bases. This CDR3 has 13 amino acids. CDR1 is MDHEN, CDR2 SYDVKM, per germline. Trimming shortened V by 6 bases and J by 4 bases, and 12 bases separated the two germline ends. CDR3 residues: CASSLGQRETQYF. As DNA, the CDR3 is TGTGCCAGCAGCTTAGGACAGCGAGAGACCCAGTACTTC.

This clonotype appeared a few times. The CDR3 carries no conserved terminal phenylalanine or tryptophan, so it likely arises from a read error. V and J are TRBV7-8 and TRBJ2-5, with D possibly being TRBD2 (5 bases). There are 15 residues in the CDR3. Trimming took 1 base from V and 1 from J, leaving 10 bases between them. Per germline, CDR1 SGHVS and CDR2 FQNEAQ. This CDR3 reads CASSLVEGAQETQYL. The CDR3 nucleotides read TGTGCCAGCAGCTTAGTTGAGGGCGCCCAAGAGACCCAGTACCTC.

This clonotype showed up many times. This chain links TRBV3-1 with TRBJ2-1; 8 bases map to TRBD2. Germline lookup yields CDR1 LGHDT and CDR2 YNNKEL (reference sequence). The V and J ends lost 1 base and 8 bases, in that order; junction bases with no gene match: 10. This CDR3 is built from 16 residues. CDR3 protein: CASSQGISGAGDEQFF. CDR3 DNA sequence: TGTGCCAGCAGCCAAGGGATTAGCGGGGCCGGCGATGAGCAGTTCTTC.

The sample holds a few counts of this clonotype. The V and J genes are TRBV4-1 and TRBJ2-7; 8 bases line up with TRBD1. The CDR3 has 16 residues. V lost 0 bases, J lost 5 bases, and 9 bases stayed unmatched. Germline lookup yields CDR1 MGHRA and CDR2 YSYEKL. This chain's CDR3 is CASSQDSFGTGNEQYF. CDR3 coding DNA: TGCGCCAGCAGCCAAGATAGTTTCGGGACAGGTAACGAGCAGTACTTC.

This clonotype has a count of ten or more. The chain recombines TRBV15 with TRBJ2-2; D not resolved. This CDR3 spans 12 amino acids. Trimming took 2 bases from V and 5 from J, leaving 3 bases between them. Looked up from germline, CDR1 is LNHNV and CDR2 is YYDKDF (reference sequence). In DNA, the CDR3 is TGTGCCACCAGCAGATATACCGGGGAGCTGTTTTTT. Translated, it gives CATSRYTGELFF.

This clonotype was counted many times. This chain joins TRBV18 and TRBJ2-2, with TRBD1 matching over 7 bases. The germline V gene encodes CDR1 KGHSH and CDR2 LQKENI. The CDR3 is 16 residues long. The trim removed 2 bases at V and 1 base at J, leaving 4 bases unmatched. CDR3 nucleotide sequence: TGTGCCAGCTCACCAGGACAGGCAAGGAACACCGGGGAGCTGTTTTTT. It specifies CASSPGQARNTGELFF.

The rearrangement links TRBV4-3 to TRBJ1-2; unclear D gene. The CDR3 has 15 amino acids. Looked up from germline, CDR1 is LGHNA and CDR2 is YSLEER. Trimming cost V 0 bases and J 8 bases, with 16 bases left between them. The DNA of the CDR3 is TGCGCCAGCAGCCAAGATGTGCTCGCGAGCCTCGGCTACACCTTC. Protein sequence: CASSQDVLASLGYTF.

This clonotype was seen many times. CDR3 amino acids: CASSPGTANNEQFF. In nucleotides, the CDR3 is TGTGCCAGCAGCCCCGGGACAGCAAACAATGAGCAGTTCTTC. This rearrangement joins TRBV7-8 to TRBJ2-1, with TRBD1 identical over 7 bases. The ends lost 5 bases at V and 5 bases at J; junction bases unmatched: 6. CDR1 and CDR2 from the germline V gene are SGHVS and FQNEAQ. This CDR3 is built from 14 residues. Full variable domain (missing parts from reference TRBV7-8 and TRBJ2-1): GAGVSQSPRYKVAKRGQDVALRCDPISGHVSLFWYQQALGQGPEFLTYFQNEAQLDKSGLPSDRFFAERPEGSVSTLKIQRTQQEDSAVYLCASSPGTANNEQFFGPGTRLTVL.

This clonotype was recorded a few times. In nucleotides, the CDR3 is TGTGCCAGCTCACCGTCTCTAGCGTATTCCTACAATGAGCAGTTCTTC. Translated: CASSPSLAYSYNEQFF. This rearrangement joins TRBV18 to TRBJ2-1; weak D call: TRBD2 (6 bases). CDR1 and CDR2 (germline): KGHSH, LQKENI. Trimming removed 3 bases from V and 1 base from J, with 13 bases in between. CDR3 length: 16 residues. The whole variable domain, filled in from reference TRBV18 and TRBJ2-1, reads NAGVMQNPRHLVRRRGQEARLRCSPMKGHSHVYWYRQLPEEGLKFMVYLQKENIIDESGMPKERFSAEFPKEGPSILRIQQVVRGDSAAYFCASSPSLAYSYNEQFFGPGTRLTVL.

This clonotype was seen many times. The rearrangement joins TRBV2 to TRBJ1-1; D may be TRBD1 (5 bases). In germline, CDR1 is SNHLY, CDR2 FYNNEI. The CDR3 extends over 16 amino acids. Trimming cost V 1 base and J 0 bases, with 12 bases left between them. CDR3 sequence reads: CASSEDGATMNTEAFF. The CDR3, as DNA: TGTGCCAGCAGTGAAGACGGGGCTACTATGAACACTGAAGCTTTCTTT.

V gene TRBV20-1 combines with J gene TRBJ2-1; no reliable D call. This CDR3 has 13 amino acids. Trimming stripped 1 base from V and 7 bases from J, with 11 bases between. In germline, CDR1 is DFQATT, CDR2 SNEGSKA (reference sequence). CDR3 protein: CSARVPPWNEQFF. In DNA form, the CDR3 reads TGCAGTGCTAGAGTTCCCCCATGGAATGAGCAGTTCTTC.

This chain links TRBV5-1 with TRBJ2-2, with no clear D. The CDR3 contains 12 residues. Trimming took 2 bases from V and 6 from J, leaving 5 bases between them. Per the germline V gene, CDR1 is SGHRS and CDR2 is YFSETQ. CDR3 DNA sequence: TGCGCCAGCAGCTTTCGATCCGGGGAGCTGTTTTTT. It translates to CASSFRSGELFF.

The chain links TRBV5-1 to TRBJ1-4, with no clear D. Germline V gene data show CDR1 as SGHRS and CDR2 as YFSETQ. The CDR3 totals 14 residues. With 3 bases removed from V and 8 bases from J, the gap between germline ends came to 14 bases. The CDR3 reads CASSSGYVGEKLFF. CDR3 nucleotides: TGCGCCAGCAGCTCGGGATACGTAGGGGAAAAACTGTTTTTT.

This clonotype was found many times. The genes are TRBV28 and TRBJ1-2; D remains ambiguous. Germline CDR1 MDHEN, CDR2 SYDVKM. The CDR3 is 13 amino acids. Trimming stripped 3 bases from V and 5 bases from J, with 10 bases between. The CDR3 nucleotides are TGTGCCAGCAGTTTCCCGGCAGCGTATGGCTACACCTTC. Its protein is CASSFPAAYGYTF.

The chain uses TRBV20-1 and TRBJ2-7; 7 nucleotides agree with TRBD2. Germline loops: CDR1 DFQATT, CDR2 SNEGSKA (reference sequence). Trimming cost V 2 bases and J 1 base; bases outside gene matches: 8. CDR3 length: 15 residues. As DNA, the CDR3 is TGCAGTGCTAGAAAGGTCGCTAGCGGATCCTACGAGCAGTACTTC. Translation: CSARKVASGSYEQYF.

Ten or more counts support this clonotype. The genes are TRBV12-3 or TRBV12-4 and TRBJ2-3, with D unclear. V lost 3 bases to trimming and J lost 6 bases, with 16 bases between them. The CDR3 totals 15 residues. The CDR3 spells CASSFNFPEVDTQYF. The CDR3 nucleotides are TGTGCCAGCAGTTTCAACTTCCCCGAAGTCGATACGCAGTATTTT.